This T cell receptor beta chain was observed in a study of T cell changes during pregnancy in multiple sclerosis. The method was immunoSEQ multiplex PCR; TCRdb's version includes in-frame clones alone and lacks a portion of them. The table lists approximately 50,000 clones, 80% to 95% of them singletons. In germline, CDR1 is SGHTA, CDR2 FQGNSA. There are 14 residues in the CDR3. After removal of 5 bases from V and 2 bases from J, the junction contained 6 bases not matched to a gene. The sequence was obtained from a female donor with multiple sclerosis, enrolled in a pregnancy study. This rearrangement joins TRBV7-2 to TRBJ2-7; TRBD1 agrees at 7 bases. The sample here was CD4+ T cells from peripheral blood mononuclear cells, taken after pregnancy. The CDR3 loop reads CASSQSGTAYEQYF. Here the CDR3 DNA reads TGTGCCAGCAGCCAATCCGGGACAGCCTACGAGCAGTACTTC.